This TCR beta chain originates from a study of post-analysis software for immune sequencing data. Study findings and constraints: Patients showed TRBV5-6, TRBV5-1 and TRBV20-1 among a few TRBV segments more frequent than in controls.

The CDR3 extends over 18 amino acids. Germline-derived CDR1 and CDR2 are MGHRA and YSYEKL. V shed 0 bases, J shed 0 bases, and the junction held 7 bases outside the gene matches. This clonotype was detected only a few times. The antigen remains undetermined. Unique molecular identifiers had been added to the TCR beta cDNA libraries. T cells, 1 to 10 million of them, yielded roughly 470,000 cDNA molecules. MiXCR, applied by TCRdb to the PCR reads, yields one record per CDR3 protein. The sample has around 150,000 distinct CDR3 sequences, 30% to 45% seen once; the top ten hold under 30%. This sequence was found in a girl between 10 and 17 years old with multiple sclerosis. The chain uses TRBV4-1 and TRBJ1-4, with TRBD1 matching over 7 bases. The source material was blood, sampled after autologous hematopoietic stem cell transplantation. In DNA, the CDR3 is TGCGCCAGCAGCCAAGAGACCGGGACAGTTGCAACTAATGAAAAACTGTTTTTT. Its protein product is CASSQETGTVATNEKLFF.